The rows below give T cell receptor beta chains drawn from one sample of a study of CDR3 diversity in severe acne. MiXCR, run by TCRdb on the PCR reads, gives a single entry per CDR3 protein. The profile shows around 94,000 distinct CDR3 sequences, around 53% of them singletons. Sequenced: blood. The receptors were gathered from a male donor with acne. CDR3s include the opening cysteine and the closing phenylalanine or tryptophan. Fields, in order: D gene, V gene, J gene, clone size, CDR3 DNA, CDR3 protein. D genes are given only for firm matches. Clone size appears in some rows only: once, few, many, or a class for an expanded clone.

d_gene: NA
v_gene: TRBV7-2
j_gene: TRBJ2-2
abundance: NA
CDR3nt: TGTGCCAGCAGCCAAAGGTCGGGGGAGCTGTTTTTT
CDR3aa: CASSQRSGELFF

d_gene: TRBD1
v_gene: TRBV18
j_gene: TRBJ2-7
abundance: many
CDR3nt: TGTGCCAGCTCACCGGGACAGACCTACGAGCAGTACTTC
CDR3aa: CASSPGQTYEQYF

d_gene: NA
v_gene: TRBV7-7
j_gene: TRBJ1-6
abundance: NA
CDR3nt: TGTGCCAGTAGCCCTAAGTTAGGGCCGTCACCCCTCCACTTT
CDR3aa: CASSPKLGPSPLHF

d_gene: TRBD2
v_gene: TRBV7-9
j_gene: TRBJ2-1
abundance: NA
CDR3nt: TGTGCCAGCAGCGTTTCGAGCGGGGGGAGCTCCTACAATGAGCAGTTCTTC
CDR3aa: CASSVSSGGSSYNEQFF

d_gene: TRBD1
v_gene: TRBV20-1
j_gene: TRBJ2-7
abundance: NA
CDR3nt: TGCAGTGCTAGAGATGTAACAGGGGAAGCTAATTACGAGCAGTACTTC
CDR3aa: CSARDVTGEANYEQYF

d_gene: NA
v_gene: TRBV12-3/TRBV12-4
j_gene: TRBJ2-5
abundance: many
CDR3nt: TGTGCCAGCAGTTTGTACGGCGCCCAAGAGACCCAGTACTTC
CDR3aa: CASSLYGAQETQYF

d_gene: TRBD1
v_gene: TRBV2
j_gene: TRBJ2-7
abundance: NA
CDR3nt: TGTGCCAGGGGGACAGGGGGATGGGCCTACGAGCAGTACTTC
CDR3aa: CARGTGGWAYEQYF

d_gene: NA
v_gene: TRBV29-1
j_gene: TRBJ2-2
abundance: NA
CDR3nt: TGCAGCGTTGGAGGCAGCACCGGGGAGCTGTTTTTT
CDR3aa: CSVGGSTGELFF

d_gene: NA
v_gene: TRBV24-1
j_gene: TRBJ1-5
abundance: NA
CDR3nt: TGTGCCACCAGTGAAGGAGGGCGGAGTAGCAATCAGCCCCAGCATTTT
CDR3aa: CATSEGGRSSNQPQHF

d_gene: NA
v_gene: TRBV24-1
j_gene: TRBJ2-5
abundance: NA
CDR3nt: TGTGCCACCAGTGATCACCGGACAGCTACGTACCAAGAGACCCAGTACTTC
CDR3aa: CATSDHRTATYQETQYF

d_gene: TRBD1
v_gene: TRBV6-1
j_gene: TRBJ2-5
abundance: NA
CDR3nt: TGTGCCAGCAGTGAAGTCACAGGGGTCGGTCAAGAGACCCAGTACTTC
CDR3aa: CASSEVTGVGQETQYF

d_gene: NA
v_gene: TRBV25-1
j_gene: TRBJ2-1
abundance: NA
CDR3nt: NA
CDR3aa: CASSFYICSAHVPGEREQFF

d_gene: TRBD1
v_gene: TRBV25-1
j_gene: TRBJ1-4
abundance: few
CDR3nt: TGTGCCAGCAGAGACAGGGGCTCGGAAAAACTGTTTTTT
CDR3aa: CASRDRGSEKLFF

d_gene: NA
v_gene: TRBV6-2/TRBV6-3
j_gene: TRBJ2-1
abundance: many
CDR3nt: TGTGCCAGCAGTTACCCGGGTCGACTACCGGTGGGATACAATGAGCAGTTCTTC
CDR3aa: CASSYPGRLPVGYNEQFF

d_gene: NA
v_gene: TRBV6-4
j_gene: TRBJ2-7
abundance: few
CDR3nt: TGTGCCAGCAGTGACTCGGGACAAAACACCGGGGAGCTGTACTTC
CDR3aa: CASSDSGQNTGELYF

d_gene: NA
v_gene: TRBV2
j_gene: TRBJ1-1
abundance: many
CDR3nt: TGTGCCAGCGCCTACCTAACAGTGAACACTGAAGCTTTCTTT
CDR3aa: CASAYLTVNTEAFF

d_gene: NA
v_gene: TRBV7-8
j_gene: TRBJ2-3
abundance: many
CDR3nt: TGTGCCAGCAGCTTTAGCGCGGACAGAGGATTCACAGATACGCAGTATTTT
CDR3aa: CASSFSADRGFTDTQYF

d_gene: TRBD2
v_gene: TRBV4-1
j_gene: TRBJ2-2
abundance: few
CDR3nt: TGCGCCAGCAGCCAAGGGACTAGCTTAGTGCGGGAGCTGTTTTTT
CDR3aa: CASSQGTSLVRELFF

d_gene: TRBD2
v_gene: TRBV25-1
j_gene: TRBJ2-3
abundance: NA
CDR3nt: TGTGCCAGCACCTCCTCGTTCCCCCTAGCGGGAGAGGCAGATACGCAGTATTTT
CDR3aa: CASTSSFPLAGEADTQYF

d_gene: TRBD1
v_gene: TRBV7-2
j_gene: TRBJ1-5
abundance: once
CDR3nt: TGTGCCAGCAGCAAAATGACAGGGTATCAGCCCCAGCATTTT
CDR3aa: CASSKMTGYQPQHF

d_gene: NA
v_gene: TRBV2
j_gene: TRBJ2-2
abundance: NA
CDR3nt: TGTGCCAGCAGTGAACGCGGTCTCGGAGGACCGAACACCGGGGAGCTGTTTTTT
CDR3aa: CASSERGLGGPNTGELFF

d_gene: TRBD2
v_gene: TRBV20-1
j_gene: TRBJ2-7
abundance: many
CDR3nt: TGCAGTGCCAGAAGCGGGGGCGCCTCCTACGAGCAGTACTTC
CDR3aa: CSARSGGASYEQYF

d_gene: TRBD2
v_gene: TRBV7-6
j_gene: TRBJ2-3
abundance: NA
CDR3nt: TGTGCCAGCAGCACCGGACTAGCGGGAGAAGTAGGTGTTCGAGCAGATACGCAGTATTTT
CDR3aa: CASSTGLAGEVGVRADTQYF

d_gene: NA
v_gene: TRBV2
j_gene: TRBJ1-2
abundance: NA
CDR3nt: TGTGCCAGCAGTGAATTGTACGACGGAGCTGATGGCTACACCTTC
CDR3aa: CASSELYDGADGYTF

d_gene: NA
v_gene: TRBV2
j_gene: TRBJ2-5
abundance: many
CDR3nt: TGTGCCAGCAGTGATATAGCGGGGACAGCGTTGGGGACCCAGTACTTC
CDR3aa: CASSDIAGTALGTQYF

d_gene: NA
v_gene: TRBV20-1
j_gene: TRBJ2-5
abundance: many
CDR3nt: TGCAGTGCTACAAGGAGGGGGGCTAGATATAGGCAAGAGACCCAGTACTTC
CDR3aa: CSATRRGARYRQETQYF

d_gene: NA
v_gene: TRBV12-3/TRBV12-4
j_gene: TRBJ2-6
abundance: NA
CDR3nt: TGTGCCAGCATCTTTGGCACAGCGGTCTCTGGGGCCAACGTCCTGACTTTC
CDR3aa: CASIFGTAVSGANVLTF

d_gene: NA
v_gene: TRBV20-1
j_gene: TRBJ2-1
abundance: NA
CDR3nt: TGCAGTGCTGACGCCTCCTACAATGAGCAGTTCTTC
CDR3aa: CSADASYNEQFF

d_gene: NA
v_gene: TRBV5-1
j_gene: TRBJ1-4
abundance: few
CDR3nt: TGCGCCAGCAGCTTGGGCCCGGGTGGGGAAAAACTGTTTTTT
CDR3aa: CASSLGPGGEKLFF

d_gene: NA
v_gene: TRBV6-6
j_gene: TRBJ2-7
abundance: many
CDR3nt: TGTGCCAGCCAGACTAACTCCTACGAGCAGTACTTC
CDR3aa: CASQTNSYEQYF

d_gene: TRBD1
v_gene: TRBV20-1
j_gene: TRBJ2-7
abundance: few
CDR3nt: TGCAGTTTAAGGACAGGGGGCTTTGACGAGCAGTACTTC
CDR3aa: CSLRTGGFDEQYF

d_gene: NA
v_gene: TRBV7-2
j_gene: TRBJ1-2
abundance: many
CDR3nt: TGTGCCAGCAGCGACGAGGTGGGTCAAAGGGGGGGGGGGGAATGCTACACCTTC
CDR3aa: CASSDEVGQRGGGECYTF

d_gene: TRBD2
v_gene: TRBV13
j_gene: TRBJ2-1
abundance: few
CDR3nt: TGTGCCAGCAGCCTCGGACTAGCGGGAGGGAGCATCAATGAGCAGTTCTTC
CDR3aa: CASSLGLAGGSINEQFF

d_gene: NA
v_gene: TRBV4-2
j_gene: TRBJ2-7
abundance: NA
CDR3nt: TGTGCCAGCAGGGCTGAACTAGCCGCCCTCCACGAGCAGTACTTC
CDR3aa: CASRAELAALHEQYF

d_gene: TRBD2
v_gene: TRBV20-1
j_gene: TRBJ2-5
abundance: once
CDR3nt: TGCAGTGCTAGGGAGGGAGGGCTAGAGACCCAGTACTTC
CDR3aa: CSAREGGLETQYF

d_gene: NA
v_gene: TRBV10-3
j_gene: TRBJ2-5
abundance: NA
CDR3nt: TGTGCCAGCAGTTTATGGTGGGTGGGAAGCGGGCAAGAGACCCAGTACTTC
CDR3aa: CASSLWWVGSGQETQYF

d_gene: NA
v_gene: TRBV7-9
j_gene: TRBJ2-2
abundance: NA
CDR3nt: TGTGCCAGCCGCTTCGTCAGGGACACCGGGGAGCTGTTTTTT
CDR3aa: CASRFVRDTGELFF

d_gene: NA
v_gene: TRBV5-4
j_gene: TRBJ2-1
abundance: many
CDR3nt: TGTGCCAGCAGCTTGAGCACTAGTCTTTACAATGAGCAGTTCTTC
CDR3aa: CASSLSTSLYNEQFF

d_gene: NA
v_gene: TRBV7-9
j_gene: TRBJ1-2
abundance: NA
CDR3nt: TGTGCCAGCAGCTCTCACCCGGATGGCTACACCTTC
CDR3aa: CASSSHPDGYTF

d_gene: TRBD1
v_gene: TRBV7-2
j_gene: TRBJ1-1
abundance: few
CDR3nt: TGTGCCAGCAGCCCACAGGGGTCTGAGGCTTTCTTT
CDR3aa: CASSPQGSEAFF

d_gene: NA
v_gene: TRBV10-3
j_gene: TRBJ1-5
abundance: NA
CDR3nt: TGTGCCATAGGGGATTGGGATCAGCCCCAGCATTTT
CDR3aa: CAIGDWDQPQHF

d_gene: NA
v_gene: TRBV6-5
j_gene: TRBJ2-3
abundance: NA
CDR3nt: TGTGCCAGCAGTTACGAGGCGGGCACAGATACGCAGTATTTT
CDR3aa: CASSYEAGTDTQYF

d_gene: TRBD2
v_gene: TRBV2
j_gene: TRBJ2-3
abundance: few
CDR3nt: TGTGCCAGCAGTGACCTAGCGGGGGGCACAGATACGCAGTATTTT
CDR3aa: CASSDLAGGTDTQYF

d_gene: TRBD1
v_gene: TRBV20-1
j_gene: TRBJ1-6
abundance: NA
CDR3nt: TGCAGTGCTAGAGGCTTCGACAGGGTCTATAATTCACCCCTCCACTTT
CDR3aa: CSARGFDRVYNSPLHF

d_gene: NA
v_gene: TRBV6-1
j_gene: TRBJ1-1
abundance: NA
CDR3nt: TGTGCCAGCACAGAGGGACACAGCACTGAAGCTTTCTTT
CDR3aa: CASTEGHSTEAFF